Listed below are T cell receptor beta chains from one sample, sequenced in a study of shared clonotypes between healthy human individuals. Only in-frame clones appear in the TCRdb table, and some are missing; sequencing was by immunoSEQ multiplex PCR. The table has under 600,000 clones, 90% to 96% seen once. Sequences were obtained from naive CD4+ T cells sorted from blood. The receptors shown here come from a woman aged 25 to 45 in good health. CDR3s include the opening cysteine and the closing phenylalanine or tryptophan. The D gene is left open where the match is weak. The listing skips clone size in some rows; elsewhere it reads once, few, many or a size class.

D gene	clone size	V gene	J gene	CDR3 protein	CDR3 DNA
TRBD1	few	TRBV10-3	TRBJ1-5	CAISAAGGEGQPQHF	TGTGCCATCAGTGCCGCAGGGGGCGAAGGGCAGCCCCAGCATTTT
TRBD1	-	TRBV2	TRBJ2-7	CASSPRGDRMYEQYF	TGTGCCAGCAGCCCCCGAGGGGACAGGATGTACGAGCAGTACTTC
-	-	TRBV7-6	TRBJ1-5	CASSLMGANGINQPQHF	TGTGCCAGCAGCTTAATGGGGGCCAACGGGATAAATCAGCCCCAGCATTTT
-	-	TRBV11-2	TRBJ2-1	CASSSSGESYNEQFF	TGTGCCAGCAGCTCCTCGGGAGAGTCCTACAATGAGCAGTTCTTC
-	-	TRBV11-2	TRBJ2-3	CASSLWESGTDTQYF	TGTGCCAGCAGCTTATGGGAGTCGGGGACAGATACGCAGTATTTT
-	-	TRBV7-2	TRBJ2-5	CASSISGETQYF	TGTGCCAGCAGCATCAGTGGAGAGACCCAGTACTTC
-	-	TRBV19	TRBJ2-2	CASSRGGRNTGELFF	TGTGCCAGTAGTAGAGGCGGAAGGAACACCGGGGAGCTGTTTTTT
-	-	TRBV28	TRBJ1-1	CASTRTQNTEAFF	TGTGCCAGCACCCGGACCCAAAACACTGAAGCTTTCTTT
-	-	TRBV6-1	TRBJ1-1	CASWAGAAFF	TGTGCCAGCTGGGCAGGGGCGGCTTTCTTT
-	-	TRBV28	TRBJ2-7	CASSLLGSEQYF	TGTGCCAGCAGTTTATTAGGGTCCGAGCAGTACTTC
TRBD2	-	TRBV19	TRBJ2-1	CASRIAGGYNEQFF	TGTGCCAGTAGGATAGCGGGAGGCTACAATGAGCAGTTCTTC
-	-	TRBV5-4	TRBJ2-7	CASSIRAVNEQYF	TGTGCCAGCAGCATCCGGGCCGTTAACGAGCAGTACTTC
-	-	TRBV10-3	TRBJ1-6	CAIRARVTSPLHF	TGTGCCATCAGGGCAAGGGTTACTTCACCCCTCCACTTT
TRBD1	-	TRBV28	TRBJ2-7	CASRYKGTGVYEQYF	TGTGCCAGCAGATACAAGGGGACAGGAGTTTACGAGCAGTACTTC
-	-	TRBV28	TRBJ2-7	CASSLSQVKKAYEQYF	TGTGCCAGCAGTTTATCGCAGGTGAAAAAAGCCTACGAGCAGTACTTC
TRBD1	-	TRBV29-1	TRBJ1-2	CSAGQGTLRGYTF	TGCAGCGCCGGACAGGGGACGCTTAGGGGCTACACCTTC
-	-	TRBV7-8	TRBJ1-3	CASSLVRGLSGNTIYF	TGTGCCAGCAGCTTAGTTAGGGGCCTCTCTGGAAACACCATATATTTT
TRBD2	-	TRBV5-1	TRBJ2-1	CASSMNSGSAYNEQFF	TGCGCCAGCAGCATGAATAGCGGGAGTGCCTACAATGAGCAGTTCTTC
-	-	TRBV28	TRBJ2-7	CASSLAGKYEQYF	TGTGCCAGCAGTTTGGCAGGGAAATACGAGCAGTACTTC
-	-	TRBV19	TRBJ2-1	CASSIRGTAEQFF	TGTGCCAGTAGTATACGGGGGACTGCTGAGCAGTTCTTC
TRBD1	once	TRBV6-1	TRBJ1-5	CATATDRGGNQPQHF	TGTGCCACCGCGACAGACAGGGGAGGGAATCAGCCCCAGCATTTT
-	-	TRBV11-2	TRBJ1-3	CASSFWGDNTIYF	TGTGCCAGCAGCTTTTGGGGGGACAACACCATATATTTT
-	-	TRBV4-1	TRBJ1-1	CASSHRQRGLSTEAFF	TGCGCCAGCAGCCATAGACAGAGGGGATTGAGCACTGAAGCTTTCTTT
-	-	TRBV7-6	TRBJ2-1	CASSAAGGPYNEQFF	TGTGCCAGCAGCGCCGCTGGGGGCCCCTACAATGAGCAGTTCTTC
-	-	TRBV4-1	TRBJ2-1	CASSQDRVVRVPEGEQFF	TGCGCCAGCAGCCAAGATAGGGTAGTACGGGTCCCGGAGGGCGAGCAGTTCTTC
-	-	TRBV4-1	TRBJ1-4	CASSQGERENEKLFF	TGCGCCAGCAGCCAAGGTGAAAGGGAGAATGAAAAACTGTTTTTT
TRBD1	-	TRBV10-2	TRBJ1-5	CASSRQGMSQPQHF	TGCGCCAGCAGTCGACAGGGAATGAGTCAGCCCCAGCATTTT
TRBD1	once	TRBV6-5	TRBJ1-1	CASSRGQANTEAFF	TGTGCCAGCAGTCGTGGACAGGCGAACACTGAAGCTTTCTTT
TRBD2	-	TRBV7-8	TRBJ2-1	CASSSWFSGSYNEQFF	TGTGCCAGCAGCTCCTGGTTTAGCGGGAGCTACAATGAGCAGTTCTTC
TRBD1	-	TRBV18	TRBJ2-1	CASSPVRDRSNNEQFF	TGTGCCAGCTCACCGGTAAGGGACAGGTCCAACAATGAGCAGTTCTTC
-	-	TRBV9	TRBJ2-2	CASSPGRGGSGELFF	TGTGCCAGCAGCCCCGGTAGGGGAGGATCTGGGGAGCTGTTTTTT
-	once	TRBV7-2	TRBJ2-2	CASSLASGTGELFF	TGTGCCAGCAGCTTGGCTTCCGGGACCGGGGAGCTGTTTTTT
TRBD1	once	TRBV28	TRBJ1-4	CASSLNSRTGQEKLFF	TGTGCCAGCAGTTTAAATTCCAGGACAGGGCAAGAAAAACTGTTTTTT
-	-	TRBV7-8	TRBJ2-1	CASSLQGNEQFF	TGTGCCAGCAGCTTACAGGGAAATGAGCAGTTCTTC
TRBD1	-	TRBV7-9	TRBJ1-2	CASSSHLRTGIGYGYTF	TGTGCCAGCAGCTCACACCTCAGGACAGGCATTGGGTATGGCTACACCTTC
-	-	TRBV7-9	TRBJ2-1	CASSAGLQRSYNEQFF	TGTGCCAGCAGCGCTGGGCTCCAAAGGTCCTACAATGAGCAGTTCTTC
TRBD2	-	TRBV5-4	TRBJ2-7	CASSLEPSGGYEQYF	TGTGCCAGCAGCTTGGAGCCTAGCGGGGGCTACGAGCAGTACTTC
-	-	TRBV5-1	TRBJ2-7	CASRPTFRRQYEQYF	TGCGCCAGCCGCCCGACTTTTAGGAGACAATACGAGCAGTACTTC
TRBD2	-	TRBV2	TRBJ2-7	CASTGLAAEEQYF	TGTGCCAGCACCGGACTAGCGGCGGAGGAGCAGTACTTC
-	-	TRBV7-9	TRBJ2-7	CASSFRWGGHTSYEQYF	TGTGCCAGCAGCTTTAGATGGGGCGGTCACACCTCCTACGAGCAGTACTTC
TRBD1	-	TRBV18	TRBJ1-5	CASSPGQGLKPQHF	TGTGCCAGCTCACCGGGACAGGGCTTGAAGCCCCAGCATTTT
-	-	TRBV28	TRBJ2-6	CASSLYRSGANVLTF	TGTGCCAGCAGTTTATACCGGTCTGGGGCCAACGTCCTGACTTTC
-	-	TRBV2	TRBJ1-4	CASSDPGREKLFF	TGTGCCAGCAGTGACCCGGGTCGGGAAAAACTGTTTTTT
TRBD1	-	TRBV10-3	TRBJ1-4	CAISESTGQGAREKLFF	TGTGCCATCAGTGAGTCGACCGGACAGGGGGCGCGGGAAAAACTGTTTTTT
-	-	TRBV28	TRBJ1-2	CASSFLQEPNYGYTF	TGTGCCAGCAGTTTTCTGCAGGAACCTAACTATGGCTACACCTTC
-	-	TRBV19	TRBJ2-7	CASSRGVSEQYF	TGTGCCAGTAGTCGCGGGGTCTCCGAGCAGTACTTC